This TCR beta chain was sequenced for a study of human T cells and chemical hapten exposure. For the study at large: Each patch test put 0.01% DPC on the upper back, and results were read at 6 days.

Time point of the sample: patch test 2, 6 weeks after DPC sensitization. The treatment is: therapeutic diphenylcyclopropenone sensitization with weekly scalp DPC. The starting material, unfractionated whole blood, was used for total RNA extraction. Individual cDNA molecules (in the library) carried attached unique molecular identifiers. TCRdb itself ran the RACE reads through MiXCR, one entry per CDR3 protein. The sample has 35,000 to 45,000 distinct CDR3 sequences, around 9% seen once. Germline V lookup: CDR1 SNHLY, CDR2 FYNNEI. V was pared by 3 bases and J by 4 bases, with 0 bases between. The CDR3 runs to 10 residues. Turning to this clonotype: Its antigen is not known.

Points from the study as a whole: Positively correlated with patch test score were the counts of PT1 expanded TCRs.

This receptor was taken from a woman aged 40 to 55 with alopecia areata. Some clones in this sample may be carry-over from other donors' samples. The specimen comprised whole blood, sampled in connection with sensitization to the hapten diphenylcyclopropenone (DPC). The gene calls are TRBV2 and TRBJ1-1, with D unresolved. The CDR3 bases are TGTGCCAGCAGTGACACTGAAGCTTTCTTT. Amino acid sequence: CASSDTEAFF.